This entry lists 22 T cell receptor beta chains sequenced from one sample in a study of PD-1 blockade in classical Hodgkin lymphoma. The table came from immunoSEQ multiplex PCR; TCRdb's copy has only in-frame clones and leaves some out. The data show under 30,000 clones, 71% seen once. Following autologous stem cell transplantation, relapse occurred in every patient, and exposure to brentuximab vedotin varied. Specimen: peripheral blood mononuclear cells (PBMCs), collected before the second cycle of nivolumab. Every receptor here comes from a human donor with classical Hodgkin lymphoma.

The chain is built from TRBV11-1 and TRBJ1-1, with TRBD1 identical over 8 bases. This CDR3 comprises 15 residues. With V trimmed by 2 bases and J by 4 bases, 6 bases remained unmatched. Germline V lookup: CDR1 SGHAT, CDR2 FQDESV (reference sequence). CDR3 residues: CASSLRTGRATEAFF. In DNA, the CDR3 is TGTGCCAGCAGCTTACGGACAGGGAGGGCCACTGAAGCTTTCTTT.

This CDR3 reads CASSKGQGPDTQYF. CDR3 DNA: TGTGCCAGCAGCAAGGGCCAGGGCCCAGATACGCAGTATTTT. The gene calls are TRBV4-2 and TRBJ2-3, with a weak D call TRBD1 (5 bases). In germline, CDR1 is LGHNA, CDR2 YNFKEQ. This CDR3 has 14 amino acids. V lost 5 bases and J lost 4, with 13 bases in between.

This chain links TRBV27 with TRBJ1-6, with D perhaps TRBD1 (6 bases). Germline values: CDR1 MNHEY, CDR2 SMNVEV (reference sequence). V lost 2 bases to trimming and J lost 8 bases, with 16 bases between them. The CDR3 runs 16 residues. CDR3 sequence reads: CASSLAGNYRDSPLHF. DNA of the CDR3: TGTGCCAGCAGTTTAGCGGGGAATTACAGGGATTCACCCCTCCACTTT.

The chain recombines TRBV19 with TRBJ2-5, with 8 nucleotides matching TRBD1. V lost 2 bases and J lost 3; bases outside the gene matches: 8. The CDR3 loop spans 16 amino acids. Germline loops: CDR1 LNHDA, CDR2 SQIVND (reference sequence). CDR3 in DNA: TGTGCCAGTAGTATACAGACAGGGGATTTGGAAGAGACCCAGTACTTC. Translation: CASSIQTGDLEETQYF.

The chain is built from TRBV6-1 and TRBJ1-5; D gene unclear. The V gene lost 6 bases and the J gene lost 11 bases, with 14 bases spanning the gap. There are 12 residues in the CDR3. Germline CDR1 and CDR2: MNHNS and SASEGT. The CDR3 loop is CASSEPDMTQHF. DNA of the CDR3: TGTGCCAGCAGCGAACCGGATATGACCCAGCATTTT.

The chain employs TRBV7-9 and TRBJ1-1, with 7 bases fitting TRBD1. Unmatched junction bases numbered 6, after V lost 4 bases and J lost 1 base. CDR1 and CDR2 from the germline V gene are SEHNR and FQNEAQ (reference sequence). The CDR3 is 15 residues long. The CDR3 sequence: CASSSMQGGNTEAFF. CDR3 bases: TGTGCCAGCAGCTCGATGCAGGGGGGGAACACTGAAGCTTTCTTT.

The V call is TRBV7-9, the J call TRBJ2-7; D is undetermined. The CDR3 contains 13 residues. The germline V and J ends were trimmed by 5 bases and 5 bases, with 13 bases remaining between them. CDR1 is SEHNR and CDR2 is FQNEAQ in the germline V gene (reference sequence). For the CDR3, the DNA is TGTGCCAGCAGCACGGTAGGGTCCCACGAGCAGTACTTC. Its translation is CASSTVGSHEQYF.

The CDR3 protein is CASSPGLAGNSYEQYF. CDR3 in DNA: TGTGCCAGCTCACCCGGACTAGCGGGAAACTCCTACGAGCAGTACTTC. This sequence joins TRBV18 and TRBJ2-7, with 12 bases fitting TRBD2. V shed 3 bases, J shed 0 bases, and the junction held 3 bases outside the gene matches. Germline CDR1 and CDR2: KGHSH and LQKENI. The length of the CDR3 is 16 residues.

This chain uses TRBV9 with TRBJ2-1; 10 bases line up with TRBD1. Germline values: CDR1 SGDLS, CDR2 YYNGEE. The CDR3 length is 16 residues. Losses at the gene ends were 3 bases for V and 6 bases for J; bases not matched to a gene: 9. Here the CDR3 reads CASSAPTGGRSNEQFF. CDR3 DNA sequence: TGTGCCAGCAGCGCCCCGACAGGGGGCAGGAGCAATGAGCAGTTCTTC.

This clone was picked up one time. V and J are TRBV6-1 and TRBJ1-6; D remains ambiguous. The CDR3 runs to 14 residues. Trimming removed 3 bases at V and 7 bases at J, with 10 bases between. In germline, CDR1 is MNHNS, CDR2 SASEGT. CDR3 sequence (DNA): TGTGCCAGCAGTGAGGTGGCAGCCAATTCACCCCTCCACTTT. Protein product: CASSEVAANSPLHF.

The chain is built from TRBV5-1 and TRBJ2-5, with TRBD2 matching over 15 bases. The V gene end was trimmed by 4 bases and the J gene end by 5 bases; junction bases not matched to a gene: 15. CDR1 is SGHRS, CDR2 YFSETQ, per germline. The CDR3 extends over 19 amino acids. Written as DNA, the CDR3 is TGCGCCAGCAGCCCACTACCGGGACTAGCGGGGGGTATGGATGAGACCCAGTACTTC. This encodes CASSPLPGLAGGMDETQYF.

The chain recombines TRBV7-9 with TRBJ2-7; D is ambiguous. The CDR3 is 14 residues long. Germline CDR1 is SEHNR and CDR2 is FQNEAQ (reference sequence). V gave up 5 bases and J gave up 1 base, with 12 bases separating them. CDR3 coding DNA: TGTGCCAGCAGCAGAAAGGAGACTTCCTACGAGCAGTACTTC. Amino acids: CASSRKETSYEQYF. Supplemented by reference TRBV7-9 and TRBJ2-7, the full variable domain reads DTGVSQNPRHKITKRGQNVTFRCDPISEHNRLYWYRQTLGQGPEFLTYFQNEAQLEKSRLLSDRFSAERPKGSFSTLEIQRTEQGDSAMYLCASSRKETSYEQYFGPGTRLTVT.

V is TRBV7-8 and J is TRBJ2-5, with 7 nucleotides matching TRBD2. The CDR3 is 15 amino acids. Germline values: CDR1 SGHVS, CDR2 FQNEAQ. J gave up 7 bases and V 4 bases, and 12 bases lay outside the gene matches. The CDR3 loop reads CASSSRDYPPGTQYF. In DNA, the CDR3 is TGTGCCAGCAGCTCCCGGGACTACCCGCCGGGGACCCAGTACTTC.

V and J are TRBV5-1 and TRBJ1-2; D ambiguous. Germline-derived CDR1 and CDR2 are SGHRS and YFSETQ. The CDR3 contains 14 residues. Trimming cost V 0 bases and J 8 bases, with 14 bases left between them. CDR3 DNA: TGCGCCAGCAGCTTGGCCGGGGTATCGGGGGGCTACACCTTC. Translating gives CASSLAGVSGGYTF.

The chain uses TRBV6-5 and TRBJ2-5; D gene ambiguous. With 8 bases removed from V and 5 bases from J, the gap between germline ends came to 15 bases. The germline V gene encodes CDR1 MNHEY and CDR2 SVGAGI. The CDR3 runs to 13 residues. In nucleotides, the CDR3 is TGTGCCAGCCGGGCCTGGTTGTCGGAGACCCAGTACTTC. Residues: CASRAWLSETQYF.

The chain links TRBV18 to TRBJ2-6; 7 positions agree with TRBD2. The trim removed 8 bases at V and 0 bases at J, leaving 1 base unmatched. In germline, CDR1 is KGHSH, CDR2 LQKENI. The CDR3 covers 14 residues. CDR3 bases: TGTGCCAGCGCGGGGGACTCTGGGGCCAACGTCCTGACTTTC. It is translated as CASAGDSGANVLTF.

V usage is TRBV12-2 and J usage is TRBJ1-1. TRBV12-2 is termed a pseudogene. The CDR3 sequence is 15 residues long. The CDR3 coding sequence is TGTGCAAGTCGCTTAGCGAAGAGGGTTAATACTGAAGCTTTCTTT. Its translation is CASRLAKRVNTEAFF.

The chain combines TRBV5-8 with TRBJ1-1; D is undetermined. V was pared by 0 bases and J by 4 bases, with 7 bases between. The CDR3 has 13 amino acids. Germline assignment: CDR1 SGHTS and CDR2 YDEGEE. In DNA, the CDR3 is TGTGCCAGCAGCTTGGTAGCTCCCACTGAAGCTTTCTTT. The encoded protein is CASSLVAPTEAFF.

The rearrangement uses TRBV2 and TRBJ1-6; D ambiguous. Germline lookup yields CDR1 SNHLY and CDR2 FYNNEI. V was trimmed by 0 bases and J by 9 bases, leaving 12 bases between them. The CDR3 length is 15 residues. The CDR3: CASSEALPDLSPLHF. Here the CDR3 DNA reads TGTGCCAGCAGTGAAGCGCTTCCGGACCTTTCACCCCTCCACTTT.

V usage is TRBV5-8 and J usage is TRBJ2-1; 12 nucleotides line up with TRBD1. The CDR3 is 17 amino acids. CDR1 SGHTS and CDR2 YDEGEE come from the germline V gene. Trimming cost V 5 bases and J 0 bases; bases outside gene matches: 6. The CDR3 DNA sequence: TGTGCCAGCAGACTTCCGGGACAGGGGGCCTCCTACAATGAGCAGTTCTTC. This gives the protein CASRLPGQGASYNEQFF.

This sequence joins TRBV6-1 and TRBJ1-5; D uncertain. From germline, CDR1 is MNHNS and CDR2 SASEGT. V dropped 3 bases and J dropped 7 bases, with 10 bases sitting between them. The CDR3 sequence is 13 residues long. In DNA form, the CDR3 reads TGTGCCAGCAGTGAGGGAGTCGGGCAGCCCCAGCATTTT. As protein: CASSEGVGQPQHF.

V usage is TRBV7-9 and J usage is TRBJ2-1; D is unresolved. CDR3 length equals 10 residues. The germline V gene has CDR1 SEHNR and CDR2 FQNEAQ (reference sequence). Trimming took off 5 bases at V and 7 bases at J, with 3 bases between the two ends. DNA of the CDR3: TGTGCCAGCAGCGCGAATGAGCAGTTCTTC. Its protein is CASSANEQFF. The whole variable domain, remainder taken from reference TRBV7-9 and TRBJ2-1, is DTGVSQNPRHKITKRGQNVTFRCDPISEHNRLYWYRQTLGQGPEFLTYFQNEAQLEKSRLLSDRFSAERPKGSFSTLEIQRTEQGDSAMYLCASSANEQFFGPGTRLTVL.